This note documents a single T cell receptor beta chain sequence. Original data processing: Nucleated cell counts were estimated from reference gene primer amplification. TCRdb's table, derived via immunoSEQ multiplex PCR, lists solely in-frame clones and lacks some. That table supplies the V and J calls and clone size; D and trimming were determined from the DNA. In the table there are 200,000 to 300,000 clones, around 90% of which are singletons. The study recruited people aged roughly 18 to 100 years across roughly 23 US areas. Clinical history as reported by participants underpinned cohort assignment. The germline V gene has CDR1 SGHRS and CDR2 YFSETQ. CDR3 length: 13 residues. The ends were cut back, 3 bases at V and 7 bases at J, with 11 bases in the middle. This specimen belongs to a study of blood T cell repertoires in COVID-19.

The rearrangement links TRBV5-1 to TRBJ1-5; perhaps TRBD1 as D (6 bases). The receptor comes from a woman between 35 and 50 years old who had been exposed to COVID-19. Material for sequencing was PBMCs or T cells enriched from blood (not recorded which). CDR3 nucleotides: TGCGCCAGCAGCTCCGGCGGGGGCCAGCCCCAGCATTTT. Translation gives CASSSGGGQPQHF.